Listed below are T cell receptor beta chains from one sample, sequenced in a study of T cell repertoires in ileal Crohn's disease. Using immunoSEQ multiplex PCR, the repertoire was profiled, and TCRdb retains in-frame clones only, with some absent. The table has about 62,000 clones, around 90% seen once. Sequencing used ileal tissue. These receptors were collected from an adult with Crohn's disease. Both conserved end residues are part of each CDR3. The D gene is left open where the match is weak. Rows may omit the clone size; those that give it use once, few, many or a size class.

clone size,V gene,J gene,D gene,CDR3 protein,CDR3 DNA
.,TRBV7-9,TRBJ2-7,.,CASSVRTAYEQYF,TGTGCCAGCAGCGTCAGGACAGCGTACGAGCAGTACTTC
.,TRBV10-2,TRBJ2-7,TRBD1,CASPGRTGLLPSTYEQYF,TGCGCCAGCCCGGGCCGGACAGGGTTGCTACCATCTACCTACGAGCAGTACTTC
.,TRBV7-2,TRBJ1-1,.,CASSLGFRGGTEAFF,TGTGCCAGCAGCTTAGGATTCCGGGGAGGCACTGAAGCTTTCTTT
.,TRBV5-1,TRBJ2-1,.,CASSLSTGTSYNEQFF,TGCGCCAGCAGCTTATCGACAGGAACATCATACAATGAGCAGTTCTTC
.,TRBV7-9,TRBJ2-1,.,CASSLSGSSYNEQFF,TGTGCCAGCAGCTTAAGCGGTAGCTCCTACAATGAGCAGTTCTTC
.,TRBV7-2,TRBJ1-5,TRBD1,CASSFDRDFSQPQHF,TGTGCCAGCAGCTTCGACAGGGATTTCAGTCAGCCCCAGCATTTT
once,TRBV6-5,TRBJ2-1,TRBD2,CASSPTSGGAGEQFF,TGTGCCAGCAGCCCGACTAGCGGGGGGGCCGGTGAGCAGTTCTTC
once,TRBV7-6,TRBJ1-1,TRBD1,CASSPERMTGEAFF,TGTGCCAGCAGCCCAGAACGTATGACAGGGGAAGCTTTCTTT
.,TRBV6-6,TRBJ1-1,.,CASSPQGEAFF,TGTGCCAGCAGTCCTCAGGGAGAAGCTTTCTTT
once,TRBV10-3,TRBJ1-5,TRBD1,CAISDSRDSGEPQHF,TGTGCCATCAGTGATAGTCGGGACAGTGGGGAGCCCCAGCATTTT
few,TRBV13,TRBJ1-4,TRBD1,CASSSRQGWGEKLFF,TGTGCCAGCAGCTCCCGACAGGGGTGGGGTGAAAAACTGTTTTTT
.,TRBV15,TRBJ1-1,.,CATSKWAGWNTEAFF,TGTGCCACCAGCAAGTGGGCAGGGTGGAACACTGAAGCTTTCTTT
.,TRBV2,TRBJ2-3,TRBD1,CASDRGETTSTDTQYF,TGTGCCAGTGACAGGGGAGAAACCACTAGCACAGATACGCAGTATTTT
.,TRBV7-7,TRBJ2-7,TRBD2,CASSLAASGNHEQYF,TGTGCTAGCAGCTTAGCGGCTAGCGGGAACCACGAGCAGTACTTC
.,TRBV11-2,TRBJ1-2,.,CASSLAVGGGYTF,TGTGCCAGCAGCTTAGCAGTCGGAGGTGGCTACACCTTC
.,TRBV7-2,TRBJ2-3,.,CASSLRDTSTDTQYF,TGTGCCAGCAGCTTACGGGACACAAGCACAGATACGCAGTATTTT
.,TRBV7-2,TRBJ2-7,TRBD2,CASSPRTSGTYEQYF,TGTGCCAGCAGCCCTAGGACTAGCGGGACCTACGAGCAGTACTTC
.,TRBV19,TRBJ2-3,TRBD2,CASSPRRGMGADTQYF,TGTGCCAGTAGCCCCCGGCGGGGGATGGGAGCAGATACGCAGTATTTT
.,TRBV19,TRBJ1-5,.,CASSSSPRAGNNQPQHF,TGTGCCAGTTCTTCTTCCCCTCGGGCGGGGAACAATCAGCCCCAGCATTTT
.,TRBV10-3,TRBJ2-7,TRBD2,CAISSSGTSYEQYF,TGTGCCATCAGTTCTAGCGGGACAAGTTACGAGCAGTACTTC
.,TRBV7-9,TRBJ1-5,.,CASSTQGFSQPQHF,TGTGCCAGCAGCACCCAGGGATTTAGTCAGCCCCAGCATTTT
.,TRBV2,TRBJ1-5,.,CASQNRGNQPQHF,TGTGCCAGCCAAAACAGGGGCAATCAGCCCCAGCATTTT
.,TRBV29-1,TRBJ1-5,.,CSVLPGFGQPQHF,TGCAGCGTTCTCCCAGGGTTCGGTCAGCCCCAGCATTTT
.,TRBV25-1,TRBJ2-3,.,CASSISVTQYF,TGTGCCAGCAGTATATCGGTTACGCAGTATTTT
.,TRBV11-3,TRBJ2-2,TRBD2,CASSGLAGVGGELFF,TGTGCCAGCAGTGGACTAGCGGGAGTCGGGGGGGAGCTGTTTTTT
.,TRBV27,TRBJ1-2,.,CASSLVGTGYGYTF,TGTGCCAGCAGTTTGGTTGGGACTGGCTATGGCTACACCTTC
few,TRBV9,TRBJ2-2,TRBD2,CASRPTSGSPNTGELFF,TGTGCCAGCAGACCTACTAGCGGGAGCCCCAACACCGGGGAGCTGTTTTTT
.,TRBV28,TRBJ2-1,TRBD2,CASSPSGGASNEQFF,TGTGCCAGCAGTCCCTCCGGGGGGGCGTCCAATGAGCAGTTCTTC
.,TRBV4-3,TRBJ2-1,.,CASSPRPIGGRTNNEQFF,TGCGCCAGCAGCCCCCGTCCCATAGGTGGGAGGACGAACAATGAGCAGTTCTTC
.,TRBV2,TRBJ1-6,TRBD1,CASSEPGQGVRPLHF,TGTGCCAGCAGTGAACCGGGACAGGGGGTTCGACCCCTCCACTTT
.,TRBV2,TRBJ2-5,.,CASSEGGRGQETQYF,TGTGCCAGCAGTGAAGGGGGCAGGGGACAAGAGACCCAGTACTTC
.,TRBV6-5,TRBJ2-5,.,CASRNRNPQETQYF,TGTGCCAGCAGAAACAGAAACCCCCAAGAGACCCAGTACTTC
.,TRBV5-1,TRBJ1-2,TRBD1,CASSLEGTGGWSYTF,TGCGCCAGCAGCTTGGAAGGGACAGGGGGCTGGAGCTACACCTTC